A selection of T cell receptor beta chains follows, all from one sample in a study of neurological immune-mediated disorders. In TCRdb, the 5' RACE reads were re-called with MiXCR into one record per CDR3 protein. The table shows 66,000 or so distinct CDR3 sequences, with around 5.5% occurring only once. Sequencing was done on a sample of PBMCs. These receptors were obtained from a woman aged 30 to 39 with multiple sclerosis. Each CDR3 is given with its conserved first and last residue. The D gene is left open where the match is weak. Expanded clones get a size class; other rows say once, few or many, or leave the size out.

DNA	CDR3	V	J	D	size
TGTGCCAGCAGTTTAGGGACAGGTAGTCAGCCCCAGCATTTT	CASSLGTGSQPQHF	TRBV12-3/TRBV12-4	TRBJ1-5	TRBD1	many
TGTGCCAGCAGCTTGGGACAGGGGTATAGGGAGGCTTTCTTT	CASSLGQGYREAFF	TRBV7-2	TRBJ1-1	TRBD1	many
TGTGCCACCAGTCGGCTCCGGGACAGGGGGAAGGGGCATAGCAATCAGCCCCAGCATTTT	CATSRLRDRGKGHSNQPQHF	TRBV24-1	TRBJ1-5	TRBD1	many
TGTGCCAGCAGCCTCCAGGGGGCCGGTCAGCCCCAGCATTTT	CASSLQGAGQPQHF	TRBV5-4	TRBJ1-5	TRBD1	few
TGCAGTGCTAAGAGGACAGGCAAAGACGAGCAGTACTTC	CSAKRTGKDEQYF	TRBV20-1	TRBJ2-7	TRBD1	many
TGCGCCAGCAGCTCCGGGGGATACACCGGGGAGCTGTTTTTT	CASSSGGYTGELFF	TRBV5-1	TRBJ2-2	.	few
TGCAGCGTTTTACGGGACCTATCCACTGAAGCTTTCTTT	CSVLRDLSTEAFF	TRBV29-1	TRBJ1-1	.	many
TGTGCCAGCAGTCTCGTAACAGGGTCTAGCAATCAGCCCCAGAATTTT	CASSLVTGSSNQPQNF	TRBV6-2/TRBV6-3	TRBJ1-5	.	few
TGTGCCATCAGTGAGGGTAGAAATAGCAATCAGCCCCAGCATTTT	CAISEGRNSNQPQHF	TRBV10-3	TRBJ1-5	.	medium-sized
TGTGCCAGCAGTTTAGAGGGCTTGTTGGATCAGCCCCAGAATTTT	CASSLEGLLDQPQNF	TRBV12-3/TRBV12-4	TRBJ1-5	.	few
TGTGCCAGCAGTTACTCGATATTAACTAGCGGGGGTGGGGATGAGCAGTTCTTC	CASSYSILTSGGGDEQFF	TRBV6-5	TRBJ2-1	TRBD2	many
TGCAGTGCTAGGGATGGACAGGGGAATTCACCCCTCAACTTT	CSARDGQGNSPLNF	TRBV20-1	TRBJ1-6	TRBD1	few
TGTGCCAGCAGCACCGGAAAGGGAAGCACTGAAGCTTTCTTT	CASSTGKGSTEAFF	TRBV9	TRBJ1-1	.	.